This entry lists 14 T cell receptor beta chains sequenced from one sample in a study of blood T cell repertoires in COVID-19. Assay: immunoSEQ multiplex PCR; the TCRdb copy retains only in-frame clones and omits some. The table includes fewer than 50,000 clones, about four fifths detected once. The sample consisted of peripheral blood. The source is a human donor in a cohort sampled during active COVID-19.

CDR3: CASRGTGYGYTF. In DNA, the CDR3 is TGTGCCAGCAGGGGGACAGGCTATGGCTACACCTTC. The chain links TRBV28 to TRBJ1-2, with 8 positions matching TRBD1. CDR1 MDHEN and CDR2 SYDVKM come from the germline V gene. Germline trimming cut 6 bases from V and 4 bases from J; bases unmatched to any gene: 1. The CDR3 consists of 12 residues.

The rearrangement links TRBV7-8 to TRBJ1-5; D not resolved. V gave up 1 base and J gave up 3 bases, with 10 bases separating them. Looked up from germline, CDR1 is SGHVS and CDR2 is FQNEAQ. The CDR3 loop spans 15 amino acids. The DNA of the CDR3 is TGTGCCAGCAGCTTAGAGGCGGCATCCAATCAGCCCCAGCATTTT. Its protein product is CASSLEAASNQPQHF.

The chain is built from TRBV5-4 and TRBJ1-2, with D possibly TRBD1 on 6 matching bases. Germline CDR1 reads SGHNT; CDR2 reads YYREEE (reference sequence). V was trimmed by 3 bases and J by 8 bases, leaving 11 bases between them. This CDR3 has 12 residues. For the CDR3, the DNA is TGTGCCAGCAGCTCACAGGGACGGGGCTACACCTTC. This encodes CASSSQGRGYTF. Full variable domain (missing parts from reference TRBV5-4 and TRBJ1-2): ETGVTQSPTHLIKTRGQQVTLRCSSQSGHNTVSWYQQALGQGPQFIFQYYREEENGRGNFPPRFSGLQFPNYSSELNVNALELDDSALYLCASSSQGRGYTFGSGTRLTVV.

The chain employs TRBV6-5 and TRBJ2-7; 14 nucleotides line up with TRBD2. The length of the CDR3 is 16 residues. The germline CDR1 and CDR2 sequences are MNHEY and SVGAGI. Germline trimming cut 4 bases from V and 5 bases from J; bases unmatched to any gene: 7. The CDR3 protein is CASSSTRLAGGHEQYF. As DNA, the CDR3 is TGTGCCAGCAGTTCCACTCGACTAGCGGGAGGGCACGAGCAGTACTTC.

This rearrangement joins TRBV5-5 to TRBJ2-5, with a possible D match to TRBD2 (6 bases). From germline, CDR1 is SGHKS and CDR2 YYEKEE (reference sequence). The CDR3 sequence is 16 residues long. The V and J ends lost 1 base and 5 bases respectively, with 18 bases between them. Here the CDR3 reads CASSLSSGEYPETQYF. In DNA, the CDR3 is TGTGCCAGCAGCTTGTCTTCGGGGGAGTATCCGGAGACCCAGTACTTC. Complete variable domain (other parts from reference TRBV5-5 and TRBJ2-5): DAGVTQSPTHLIKTRGQQVTLRCSPISGHKSVSWYQQVLGQGPQFIFQYYEKEERGRGNFPDRFSARQFPNYSSELNVNALLLGDSALYLCASSLSSGEYPETQYFGPGTRLLVL.

V gene TRBV4-1 combines with J gene TRBJ2-5, with 7 bases fitting TRBD2. Trimming at V came to 0 bases and at J to 5 bases, leaving 3 bases not matched to a gene. This CDR3 has 14 amino acids. Germline lookup yields CDR1 MGHRA and CDR2 YSYEKL. CDR3 nucleotide sequence: TGCGCCAGCAGCCAAGATCGACTAGCCGAGACCCAGTACTTC. Protein sequence: CASSQDRLAETQYF.

The chain carries TRBV19 and TRBJ2-7, with 9 bases fitting TRBD1. CDR1 is LNHDA and CDR2 is SQIVND in the germline V gene (reference sequence). With V trimmed by 4 bases and J by 5 bases, 12 bases remained unmatched. The CDR3 loop spans 16 amino acids. The CDR3 loop reads CASSKSTGTGSNEQYF. For the CDR3, the DNA is TGTGCCAGTAGTAAGTCTACCGGGACAGGGTCCAACGAGCAGTACTTC.

This clone was counted once. This chain links TRBV6-5 with TRBJ1-1, with no clear D. V shed 2 bases and J shed 1 base, with 5 bases lying between them. The CDR3 has 13 amino acids. Germline values: CDR1 MNHEY, CDR2 SVGAGI. CDR3 DNA sequence: TGTGCCAGCAGTTACGAGTGGAACACTGAAGCTTTCTTT. Its translation is CASSYEWNTEAFF.

J is TRBJ2-3 and V is TRBV28, with a weak D call TRBD2 (6 bases). The germline CDR1 and CDR2 sequences are MDHEN and SYDVKM. The CDR3 totals 14 residues. Trimming shortened V by 3 bases and J by 0 bases, and 7 bases separated the two germline ends. The CDR3 region is CASSFSGSTDTQYF. The CDR3 region has the DNA TGTGCCAGCAGTTTCAGCGGGAGCACAGATACGCAGTATTTT. Complete variable domain (other parts from reference TRBV28 and TRBJ2-3): DVKVTQSSRYLVKRTGEKVFLECVQDMDHENMFWYRQDPGLGLRLIYFSYDVKMKEKGDIPEGYSVSREKKERFSLILESASTNQTSMYLCASSFSGSTDTQYFGPGTRLTVL.

The rearrangement joins TRBV5-1 to TRBJ1-6; TRBD1 agrees at 8 bases. This CDR3 has 15 amino acids. J gave up 6 bases and V 3 bases, and 5 bases lay outside the gene matches. CDR1 is SGHRS and CDR2 is YFSETQ in the germline V gene. CDR3 residues: CASSSGTGSNSPLHF. CDR3 coding DNA: TGCGCCAGCAGCTCCGGGACAGGCTCTAATTCACCCCTCCACTTT.

The chain carries TRBV7-8 and TRBJ2-3; 8 bases agree with TRBD2. CDR1 is SGHVS, CDR2 FQNEAQ, per germline. With V trimmed by 1 base and J by 0 bases, 6 bases remained unmatched. There are 17 residues in the CDR3. CDR3 nucleotides: TGTGCCAGCAGCTTAGACGCCGGGAGGGGGAGCACAGATACGCAGTATTTT. This sequence encodes CASSLDAGRGSTDTQYF.

This rearrangement joins TRBV19 to TRBJ1-3; 7 nucleotides align to TRBD1. The V gene end was trimmed by 5 bases and the J gene end by 2 bases; junction bases not matched to a gene: 6. Germline-derived CDR1 and CDR2 are LNHDA and SQIVND (reference sequence). This CDR3 is built from 15 residues. For the CDR3, the DNA is TGTGCCAGTAGTTTCGGGACAGACCCTGGAAACACCATATATTTT. The encoded protein is CASSFGTDPGNTIYF.

The chain joins TRBV9 to TRBJ2-7, with 10 bases lining up with TRBD1. CDR3 length: 14 amino acids. J was trimmed by 5 bases and V by 4 bases; bases with no gene match: 6. Germline assignment: CDR1 SGDLS and CDR2 YYNGEE. CDR3 DNA sequence: TGTGCCAGCAGCCCTCGGACAGGGGGGGACGAGCAGTACTTC. Translated: CASSPRTGGDEQYF.

The chain has TRBV2 and TRBJ2-7, with D perhaps matching TRBD1 (6 bases). V was cut by 4 bases and J by 4 bases, with 14 bases left in between. The CDR3 contains 14 residues. Germline CDR1 reads SNHLY; CDR2 reads FYNNEI. The CDR3 region is CASSAAGTLYEQYF. DNA for the CDR3: TGTGCCAGCAGTGCGGCCGGGACACTTTACGAGCAGTACTTC.